The clone carrying this T cell receptor (beta chain) has only a few counts. Deletions cut 0 bases from V and 2 bases from J, with 17 bases between. Germline CDR1 reads MNHEY; CDR2 reads SVGEGT. The CDR3 spans 18 residues. Source study methods: Quantification of nucleated cells was approximated via reference gene primer amplification. Sequencing used immunoSEQ multiplex PCR; TCRdb keeps in-frame clones, though not all of them. Clonal size and the V and J genes are those of that table, whereas D and trimming came from the DNA. The sample shows some 170,000 clones, about 70% of them seen only once. This sample stems from a study of blood T cell repertoires in COVID-19. Study-wide context: The United States, Italy and Spain were the sources of the acute and convalescent COVID-19 samples. Nucleic acid was either cDNA or gDNA, and it came from T cells, B-cell-depleted T cells, or PBMCs.

The specimen was peripheral blood. The J gene is TRBJ1-5, the V gene TRBV6-2 or TRBV6-3; D is unresolved. This sequence was found in a woman aged 50 to 60 with active or convalescent COVID-19. CDR3 in amino acids: CASSYSSLSVRGNQPQHF. The DNA for the CDR3 is TGTGCCAGCAGTTACTCGTCCTTATCAGTCCGGGGCAATCAGCCCCAGCATTTT.